This T cell receptor beta chain comes out of a study of identical twins. Details on this clonotype: Its antigen is undetermined.

The CDR3 length is 14 residues. The V gene lost 6 bases and the J gene lost 1 base, with 12 bases spanning the gap. TCRdb recomputed calls from the 5' RACE reads with MiXCR, one row per CDR3 protein. The sample includes 1.5 million to 2 million distinct CDR3 sequences, 32% of them seen just once. Findings and limits, study-wide: Memory repertoires lacked the insertion deficit that abundant cord blood beta clonotypes showed.

The material sequenced was cord blood. V is TRBV12-3 or TRBV12-4 and J is TRBJ1-1; D gene uncertain. The sequence came from a newborn girl in good health. The CDR3 region has the DNA TGTGCCAGCAGCCACTCGACGGAGAACACTGAAGCTTTCTTT. The encoded protein is CASSHSTENTEAFF.